Included here is one T cell receptor (beta chain) sequence, with context. Its matching antigen is unknown. TCRdb's copy holds only in-frame clones and misses some; the assay was immunoSEQ multiplex PCR. The sample lists 11,000 to 15,000 clones, around 80% occurring once. The record originates from a study of PD-1 blockade in classical Hodgkin lymphoma. The patients all showed relapse after autologous stem cell transplantation, while their brentuximab vedotin exposure varied. Study-wide results and caveats: Complete responders showed a baseline diversity that resembled the diversity of newly diagnosed patients.

This CDR3 comprises 11 residues. Germline-derived CDR1 and CDR2 are MNHEY and SMNVEV (reference sequence). Between the trimmed V and J ends, which lost 3 bases and 4 bases, there was a span of 3 bases. This specimen consisted of peripheral blood mononuclear cells (PBMCs), obtained at baseline. The V gene is TRBV27, the J gene TRBJ1-1, with D unclear. This receptor was taken from a human donor with classical Hodgkin lymphoma. The CDR3 DNA reads as TGTGCCAGCAGTTTGGGCACTGAAGCTTTCTTT. It encodes CASSLGTEAFF.